Listed below are T cell receptor beta chains from one sample, sequenced in a study of prognosis after radiotherapy for stage I lung cancer. From the multiplex PCR reads, TCRdb called clonotypes with MiXCR, one entry per CDR3 protein. Of around 18,000 distinct CDR3 sequences in the sample, around 29% were seen once. The source was PBMCs, collected before or after stereotactic body radiation therapy (not recorded which). These receptor sequences come from a donor over 45 with non-small cell lung cancer. CDR3s include the opening cysteine and the closing phenylalanine or tryptophan. The order of the fields is CDR3 length, V gene, clone size, D gene, J gene, CDR3 protein, CDR3 DNA. A D gene is named only where the DNA matches it firmly. For some rows the clone size is stated as once, few or many, or as a class when expanded; others skip it.

14	TRBV28	NA	TRBD1	TRBJ1-5	CVSRGSTGYQPQHF	TGTGTCAGCAGGGGCTCGACAGGGTATCAGCCACAGCATTTT
14	TRBV19	many	NA	TRBJ1-5	CASSIGGSSQPQHF	TGTGCCAGTAGTATAGGGGGGAGTTCTCAGCCCCAGCATTTT
15	TRBV4-1	many	NA	TRBJ1-4	CASSKRRGSNEKLFF	TGCGCCAGCAGCAAGAGACGGGGCTCTAATGAAAAACTGTTTTTT
14	TRBV3-1	many	NA	TRBJ2-5	CASSRVPTQETQYF	TGTGCCAGCAGCCGAGTCCCGACGCAAGAGACCCAGTACTTC
12	TRBV28	NA	TRBD2	TRBJ2-7	CASVDSGSEQYF	TGTGCCAGCGTAGATAGCGGGAGCGAGCAGTACTTC
13	TRBV29-1	many	NA	TRBJ1-5	CSVALGLDQPQHF	TGCAGCGTTGCCCTGGGGTTGGATCAGCCCCAGCATTTT
15	TRBV18	many	TRBD2	TRBJ2-2	CASSPAAGETGELFF	TGTGCCAGCTCACCAGCGGCGGGGGAGACCGGGGAGCTGTTTTTT
16	TRBV5-1	NA	NA	TRBJ2-1	CASSLAGGGGINEQFF	TGCGCCAGCAGCTTGGCCGGTGGTGGTGGTATCAATGAGCAGTTCTTC
14	TRBV20-1	many	NA	TRBJ1-1	CSAEGEPKNTEAFF	TGCAGTGCCGAGGGGGAGCCAAAGAACACTGAAGCTTTCTTT
14	TRBV20-1	many	TRBD1	TRBJ2-1	CSAIRTGMDNEQFF	TGCAGTGCTATAAGGACAGGGATGGACAATGAGCAGTTCTTC
15	TRBV7-8	many	NA	TRBJ1-1	CASRLRGGMNTEAFF	TGTGCCAGCAGACTCCGAGGAGGTATGAACACTGAAGCTTTCTTT
14	TRBV19	NA	TRBD2	TRBJ2-1	CASSGLGSYNEQFF	TGTGCCAGTAGTGGACTAGGATCCTACAATGAGCAGTTCTTC
14	TRBV29-1	many	NA	TRBJ2-2	CSVGGIANTGELFF	TGCAGCGTTGGAGGGATCGCGAACACCGGGGAGCTGTTTTTT
11	TRBV6-2/TRBV6-3	NA	NA	TRBJ2-1	CASSMGFEQFF	TGTGCCAGCAGCATGGGTTTTGAGCAGTTCTTC
14	TRBV6-4	medium-sized	NA	TRBJ2-3	CASSLVGSGDTQYF	TGTGCCAGCAGCCTGGTCGGGAGTGGGGATACGCAGTATTTT
21	TRBV7-3	many	NA	TRBJ2-3	CASSLVDSMGSAGPGADTQYF	TGTGCCAGCAGCTTAGTGGACAGTATGGGATCAGCGGGTCCTGGCGCAGATACGCAGTATTTT
15	TRBV28	once	TRBD1	TRBJ2-7	CANSPQGTGSYEQYF	TGTGCCAACAGTCCCCAAGGGACAGGTTCCTACGAGCAGTACTTC
16	TRBV4-1	many	TRBD1	TRBJ2-7	CASSQPGRDRTYEQYF	TGCGCCAGCAGCCAACCCGGCCGGGACAGGACCTACGAGCAGTACTTC
20	TRBV7-3	NA	TRBD2	TRBJ2-2	CASSSLGGNSGRLYTGELFF	TGTGCCAGTAGCTCCCTAGGGGGGAATAGCGGGAGGCTGTACACCGGGGAGCTGTTTTTT
17	TRBV7-2	NA	TRBD2	TRBJ2-1	CASSLAISGSPYNEQFF	TGTGCCAGCAGCTTAGCAATAAGCGGGAGTCCCTACAATGAGCAGTTCTTC
17	TRBV27	medium-sized	TRBD2	TRBJ2-1	CASSPGLAGVYVNEQFF	TGTGCCAGCAGTCCGGGACTAGCGGGAGTTTACGTTAATGAGCAGTTCTTC
16	TRBV20-1	many	TRBD1	TRBJ2-3	CSASPLGTGGPDTQYF	TGCAGTGCTAGTCCCTTAGGGACAGGGGGCCCAGATACGCAGTATTTT
13	TRBV6-1	NA	NA	TRBJ1-6	CASRPKGESPLHF	TGTGCCAGCAGGCCCAAGGGAGAATCACCCCTCCACTTT
16	TRBV7-8	medium-sized	TRBD2	TRBJ2-3	CASTSGLAGQSDTQYF	TGTGCCAGCACCTCTGGTCTAGCGGGACAATCAGATACGCAGTATTTT
18	TRBV6-5	many	TRBD1	TRBJ2-7	CASSYSFSLRQGAYEQYF	TGTGCCAGCAGTTACTCGTTTTCTCTTCGTCAGGGGGCTTACGAGCAGTACTTC
13	TRBV29-1	many	TRBD1	TRBJ2-2	CSAHRGVGGELFF	TGCAGCGCCCACAGGGGGGTTGGCGGGGAGCTGTTTTTT
14	TRBV28	NA	NA	TRBJ2-5	CASSLRTYQETQYF	TGTGCCAGCAGTTTGAGAACGTACCAAGAGACCCAGTACTTC
16	TRBV5-1	medium-sized	NA	TRBJ2-3	CASSLEQVARTDTQYF	TGCGCCAGCAGCTTGGAACAGGTAGCCCGCACAGATACGCAGTATTTT
15	TRBV20-1	many	TRBD1	TRBJ2-5	CSARDGQGPRETQYF	TGCAGTGCTAGAGATGGACAGGGGCCGAGAGAGACCCAGTACTTC
15	TRBV11-2	many	TRBD1	TRBJ2-1	CASSLRQGSYNEQFF	TGTGCCAGCAGCCTCAGACAGGGCTCCTACAATGAGCAGTTCTTC
12	TRBV7-9	many	NA	TRBJ2-4	CASSSSADIQYF	TGTGCCAGCAGCTCGAGCGCGGACATTCAGTACTTC
14	TRBV28	many	NA	TRBJ1-3	CASRGTTGENTIYF	TGTGCCAGCAGGGGAACGACTGGGGAAAACACCATATATTTT
16	TRBV28	NA	NA	TRBJ1-5	CASSFIAGNVNQPHHF	TGTGCCAGCAGTTTCATAGCAGGGAATGTCAATCAGCCCCATCATTTT